This TCR beta chain derives from a study of T cell responses to AZD1222 COVID-19 vaccine. General observations from the study: The sample set comprised mostly white British donors with more females, and clonal diversity was possibly underestimated. Dominant at 160-218 and 743-854, vaccine-associated CD4 TCRs also spanned spike.

Germline V gene sequence: CDR1 SGHAT, CDR2 FQDESV (reference sequence). The CDR3 has 15 amino acids. V trimming: 2 bases; J trimming: 4 bases; junction bases outside the gene matches: 8. TCRdb's table, derived via immunoSEQ multiplex PCR, lists solely in-frame clones and lacks some. The repertoire includes 120,000 or so clones, about 86% of them detected once, and 15% to 20% sits in the top ten. This clone showed up just once. Its antigen is currently unknown. The chain is built from TRBV11-1 and TRBJ2-7; 7 nucleotides align to TRBD1. This clonotype was obtained from an adult who received the AZD1222 COVID-19 vaccine. Source: peripheral blood, taken 28 days after the second AZD1222 dose. The CDR3 here is CASSLQSTGWYEQYF. CDR3 sequence (DNA): TGTGCCAGCAGCTTACAATCGACAGGGTGGTACGAGCAGTACTTC.